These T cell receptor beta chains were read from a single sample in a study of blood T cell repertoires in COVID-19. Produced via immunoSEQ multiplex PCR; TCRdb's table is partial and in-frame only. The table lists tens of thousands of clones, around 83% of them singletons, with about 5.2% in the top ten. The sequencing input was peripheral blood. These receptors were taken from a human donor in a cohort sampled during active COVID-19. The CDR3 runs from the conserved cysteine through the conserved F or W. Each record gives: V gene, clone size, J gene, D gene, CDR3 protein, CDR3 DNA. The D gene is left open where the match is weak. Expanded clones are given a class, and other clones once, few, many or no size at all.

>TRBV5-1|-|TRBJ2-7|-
CASSLAPGKPSSYEQYF
TGCGCCAGCAGCTTGGCGCCGGGGAAACCAAGCTCCTACGAGCAGTACTTC
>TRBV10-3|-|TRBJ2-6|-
CAISASGANVLTF
TGTGCCATCAGTGCGTCTGGGGCCAACGTCCTGACTTTC
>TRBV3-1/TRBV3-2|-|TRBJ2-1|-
CASSQDRYEQFF
TGTGCCAGCAGCCAAGATCGGTATGAGCAGTTCTTC
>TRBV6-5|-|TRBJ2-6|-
CASSYSMASGANVLTF
TGTGCCAGCAGTTACTCGATGGCCTCTGGGGCCAACGTCCTGACTTTC
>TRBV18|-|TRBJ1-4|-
CASSPPPGQNEKLFF
TGTGCCAGCTCACCACCCCCGGGACAAAATGAAAAACTGTTTTTT
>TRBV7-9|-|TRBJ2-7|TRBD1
CASSLDRGVYEQYF
TGTGCCAGCAGTCTTGACAGGGGGGTCTACGAGCAGTACTTC
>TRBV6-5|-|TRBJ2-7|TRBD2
CASSSLSGGKYEQYF
TGTGCCAGCAGTTCTCTTAGCGGGGGAAAATACGAGCAGTACTTC
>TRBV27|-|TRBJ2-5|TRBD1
CASSFRGPTQGIGETQYF
TGTGCCAGCAGTTTTAGGGGGCCAACACAGGGCATCGGAGAGACCCAGTACTTC
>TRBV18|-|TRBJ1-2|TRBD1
CASSPRGTGANYGYTF
TGTGCCAGCTCACCAAGGGGGACAGGGGCTAACTATGGCTACACCTTC
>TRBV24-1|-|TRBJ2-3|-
CATSDAGRVTDTQYF
TGTGCCACCAGTGATGCGGGACGGGTCACAGATACGCAGTATTTT
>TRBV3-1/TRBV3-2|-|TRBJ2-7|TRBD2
CASSHERLAGVYF
TGTGCCAGCAGCCACGAACGACTAGCGGGGGTATACTTC
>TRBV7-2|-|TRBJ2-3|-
CASSSDFTDTQYF
TGTGCCAGCAGCTCGGACTTCACAGATACGCAGTATTTT
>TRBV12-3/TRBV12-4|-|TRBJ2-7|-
CASSPQGYEQYF
TGTGCCAGCAGTCCCCAGGGCTACGAGCAGTACTTC
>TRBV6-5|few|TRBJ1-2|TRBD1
CASSERQGYGYTF
TGTGCCAGCAGCGAGCGACAGGGGTATGGCTACACCTTC
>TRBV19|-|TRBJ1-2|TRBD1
CASSPRDSLYGYTF
TGTGCCAGTAGTCCCAGGGACAGTCTCTATGGCTACACCTTC
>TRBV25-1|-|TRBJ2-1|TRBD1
CASSDWAGGGDEQFF
TGTGCCAGCAGTGATTGGGCAGGGGGTGGCGATGAGCAGTTCTTC
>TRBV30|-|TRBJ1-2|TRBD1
CAWTPGQGNYGYTF
TGTGCCTGGACTCCGGGACAGGGGAACTATGGCTACACCTTC
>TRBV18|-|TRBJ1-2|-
CASSPGGVHGYTF
TGTGCCAGCTCACCCGGAGGAGTCCATGGCTACACCTTC
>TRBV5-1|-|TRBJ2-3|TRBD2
CASSLSGGITDTQYF
TGCGCCAGCAGCCTGAGCGGGGGGATCACAGATACGCAGTATTTT
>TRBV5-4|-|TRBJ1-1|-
CASSPTSSGNTEAFF
TGTGCCAGCAGCCCGACTTCATCGGGGAACACTGAAGCTTTCTTT
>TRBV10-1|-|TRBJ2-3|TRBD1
CASSEGTGGYGTDTQYF
TGCGCCAGCAGTGAAGGGACAGGGGGCTATGGTACAGATACGCAGTATTTT
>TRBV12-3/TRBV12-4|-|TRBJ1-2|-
CASSYSNYGYTF
TGTGCCAGCAGTTACAGTAACTATGGCTACACCTTC
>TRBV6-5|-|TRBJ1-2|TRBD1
CASYTGGIVGYTF
TGTGCCAGTTACACAGGGGGCATAGTTGGCTACACCTTC
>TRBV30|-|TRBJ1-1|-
CAWSVQRTVGAFF
TGTGCCTGGAGTGTACAAAGGACAGTTGGAGCTTTCTTT
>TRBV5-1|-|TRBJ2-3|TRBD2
CASSFLAGGTDTQYF
TGCGCCAGCAGCTTTCTAGCGGGGGGTACAGATACGCAGTATTTT
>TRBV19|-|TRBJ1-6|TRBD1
CASSIKGARPPLHF
TGTGCCAGTAGTATAAAGGGGGCTCGGCCACCCCTCCACTTT